Here is one T cell receptor (beta chain) with its context. Its specificity is unknown. A read error may account for a junction end that differs from germline. CDR3 length: 13 residues. The germline V gene has CDR1 SSHAT and CDR2 FNYEAQ (reference sequence). This record comes from a study of blood T cells in healthy people across ages. Notes on the study in general: Both naive CD4+ cell counts and diversity were greater in long-lived donors than in aged donors. Across the age range, TCR beta diversity per million T cells fell in a roughly linear way. PBMCs left unsorted prevented a conclusive naive versus antigen-experienced comparison.

Sample-barcoded 5' priming and a J-beta primer mix drove a second PCR of about 6 to 12 cycles. TCRdb recomputed calls from the 5' RACE reads with MiXCR, one row per CDR3 protein. This table holds approximately 760,000 distinct CDR3 sequences, 25% found once. These same records also appear under a second study, on T cells of mothers and their children. As that report states: The sample comes from fewer than ten healthy Caucasian donors: mothers and children.

The chain employs TRBV7-7 and TRBJ2-1; a possible D gene is TRBD2 (6 bases). The sequence was obtained from a boy younger than 18 in good health. The specimen was blood. This CDR3 is CASSWGVYNEQFF. DNA for the CDR3: TGTGCTAGCAGCTGGGGGGTGTACAATGAGCAGTTCTTC.